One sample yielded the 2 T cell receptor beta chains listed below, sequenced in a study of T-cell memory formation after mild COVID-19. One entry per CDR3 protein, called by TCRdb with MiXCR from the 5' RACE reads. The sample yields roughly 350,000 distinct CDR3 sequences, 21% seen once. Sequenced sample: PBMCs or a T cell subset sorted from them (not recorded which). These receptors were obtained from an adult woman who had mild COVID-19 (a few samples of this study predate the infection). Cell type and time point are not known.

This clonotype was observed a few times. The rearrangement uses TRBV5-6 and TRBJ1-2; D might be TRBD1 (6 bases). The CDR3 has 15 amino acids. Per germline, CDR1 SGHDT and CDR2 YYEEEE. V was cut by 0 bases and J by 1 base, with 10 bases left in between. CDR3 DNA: TGTGCCAGCAGCTTGGCCGAACAGGGTAACTATGGCTACACCTTC. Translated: CASSLAEQGNYGYTF.

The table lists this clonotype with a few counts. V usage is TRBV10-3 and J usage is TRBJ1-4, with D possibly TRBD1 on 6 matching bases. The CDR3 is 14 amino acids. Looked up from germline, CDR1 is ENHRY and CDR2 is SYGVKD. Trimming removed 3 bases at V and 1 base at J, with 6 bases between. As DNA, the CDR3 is TGTGCCATCAGTGACAGGGGAACTAATGAAAAACTGTTTTTT. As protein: CAISDRGTNEKLFF.